One T cell receptor beta chain is described in this entry. The sample is drawn from a study of blood T cell repertoires in COVID-19. Sequencing was performed with immunoSEQ multiplex PCR; in TCRdb, only in-frame clones are kept and a portion is missing. The data contain roughly 330,000 clones, 87% of them seen just once; the ten biggest clones take up approximately 5%. Trimming shortened V by 6 bases and J by 2 bases, and 16 bases separated the two germline ends. Germline CDR1 WSHSY, CDR2 SAAADI. CDR3 length: 15 amino acids. The J gene is TRBJ1-1, the V gene TRBV10-2; tentatively, D is TRBD1 (6 bases). The sequence was collected from a woman between 25 and 40 years old who had recovered from COVID-19. The sequenced sample was PBMCs or T cells enriched from blood (not recorded which). Written as DNA, the CDR3 is TGCGCCAGCAGCGAACGAAGGACAGCAAACACTGAAGCTTTCTTT. This sequence encodes CASSERRTANTEAFF.